This T cell receptor (beta chain) derives from a study of shared clonotypes between healthy human individuals. It was CD45RO-negative cells, positively selected for CCR7, that made up naive CD8 cells, with terminally differentiated effector memory CD45RA+ cells excluded. In germline, CDR1 is MGHRA, CDR2 YSYEKL. V lost 2 bases and J lost 3; bases outside the gene matches: 14. This CDR3 has 18 residues. Sequencing was performed with immunoSEQ multiplex PCR; in TCRdb, only in-frame clones are kept and a portion is missing. The sample lists about 2.2 million clones, roughly 91% occurring once. V usage is TRBV4-1 and J usage is TRBJ2-7, with 9 bases that match TRBD2. Sequenced sample: naive CD8+ T cells from PBMCs. The source of this sequence is a young man in good health. Some clones in this sample may be carry-over from other donors' samples. This chain's CDR3 is CASSQRAETSGIFYEQYF. The CDR3 DNA reads TGCGCCAGCAGCCAACGCGCGGAGACTAGCGGCATTTTCTACGAGCAGTACTTC.